The present T cell receptor beta chain was sequenced within a study of blood T cell repertoires in COVID-19. Profiled with immunoSEQ multiplex PCR; TCRdb holds only in-frame clones, not every one. Among some 70,000 clones listed, 76% were seen once. The CDR3 consists of 15 residues. Trimming left V 5 bases short and J 1 base short, with 11 bases between. Germline V gene sequence: CDR1 SEHNR, CDR2 FQNEAQ (reference sequence). Sequencing was carried out using peripheral blood. This chain connects TRBV7-9 to TRBJ2-2; D gene unclear. The receptor's source is a man aged 60 to 69 with COVID-19, enrolled during active disease. DNA of the CDR3: TGTGCCAGCAGCCGGAGAGAATTGAACACCGGGGAGCTGTTTTTT. It is translated as CASSRRELNTGELFF.